Listed here is a single TCR beta chain. What this receptor recognizes is not known. No much larger clonotype is one base removed from it; base qualities were not supplied. CDR1 and CDR2, per the germline V gene, are MNHEY and SVGAGI. The CDR3 numbers 14 residues from cysteine through phenylalanine. Kept here is only the CDR3 DNA, which spans 42 bases and is read in frame from base 1. V and J are trimmed by 6 bases and 3 bases, and the gene matches miss 7 bases of the junction. These data are taken from a study of blood T cell repertoires in COVID-19 (dated by TCRdb to 2019 to 2021). Regarding the research as a whole: The collaborator samples originated in the United States, Italy and Spain and spanned the acute and convalescent phases of COVID-19. The material from the prospective study consisted of cDNA or gDNA derived from T cells, B-cell-depleted T cells, or PBMCs. Deeply sampled blood TCRbeta repertoires from subjects exposed to, actively infected with, or recovered from COVID-19 were included in the dataset. The repertoires were made available in a free public database intended to serve as a resource for research on the immune response to SARS-CoV-2. The samples were drawn from two sources: the first 160 participants of the ongoing ImmuneRACE study, and 1,254 subjects contributed by 6 global collaborators. Nearly every sample came with metadata listing a de-identified subject ID, COVID-19 status, age in years and sex. Where HLA class I and class II types were available, the types were taken from metadata supplied by the sample provider, not from assay-based typing. Study-wide findings and limitations: The quantity of clinical and demographic metadata differed by source and by participant and was supplied without curation.

The collaborating institutions used their own protocols to collect whole blood in K2EDTA tubes. For TCRbeta analysis, collaborators shipped samples as frozen whole blood, isolated PBMCs, or DNA extracted from either of those sample types. TCRbeta CDR3 regions were amplified from genomic DNA by means of the immunoSEQ Assay, a bias-controlled multiplex PCR. Per the original workflow: Within the assay, amplification of reference gene primers was used to estimate how many nucleated cells each sample contained. To quantify the absolute abundance of each unique TCRbeta CDR3 rearrangement, sequence reads were collapsed and filtered. For each sample, productive Simpson clonality was calculated as the square root of Simpson's diversity index across productive rearrangements. TCRdb retrieved this table from immuneACCESS and kept in-frame rearrangements only. Not all clones are present; in checked studies, unresolved V genes account for under half, and no reason is known for the remainder. That table is the source of V, J and clone size, and D and trimming were worked out from the DNA. The sample has 90,000 to 110,000 clones on record, 90% of them singletons. The leading ten clones occupy about 1.1% of the sample.

The sequence derives from a human donor in a cohort sampled during active COVID-19. Sample: peripheral blood. Here the chain combines TRBV6-5 and TRBJ2-7; 8 bases in the middle match TRBD1. The nucleotide sequence is given as TGTGCCAGCAGCTTCACGGGACAGGTCTACGAGCAGTACTTC. It encodes CASSFTGQVYEQYF.